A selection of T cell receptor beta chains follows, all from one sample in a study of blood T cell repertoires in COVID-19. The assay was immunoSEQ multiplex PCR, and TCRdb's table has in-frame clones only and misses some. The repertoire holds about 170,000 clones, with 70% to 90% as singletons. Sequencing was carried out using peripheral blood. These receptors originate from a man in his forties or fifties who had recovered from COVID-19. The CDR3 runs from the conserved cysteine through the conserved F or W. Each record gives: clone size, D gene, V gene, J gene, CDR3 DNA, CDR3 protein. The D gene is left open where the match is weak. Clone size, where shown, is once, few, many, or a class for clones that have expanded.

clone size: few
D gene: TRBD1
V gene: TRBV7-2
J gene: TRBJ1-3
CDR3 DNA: TGTGCCAGCAGCGAAAGACAGGGGGGCGGAAACACCATATATTTT
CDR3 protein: CASSERQGGGNTIYF

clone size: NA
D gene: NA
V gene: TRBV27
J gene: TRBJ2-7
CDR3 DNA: TGTGCCAGCAGTTTGGTGGGACAAGGGGGAACCTACGAGCAGTACTTC
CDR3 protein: CASSLVGQGGTYEQYF

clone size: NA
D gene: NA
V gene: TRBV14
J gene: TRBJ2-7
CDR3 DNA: TGTGCCAGCAGCCAAGCTCGGAGCGCCGAGCAGTACTTC
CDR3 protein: CASSQARSAEQYF

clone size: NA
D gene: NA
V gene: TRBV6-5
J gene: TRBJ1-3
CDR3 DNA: TGTGCCAGCAGCAGAGACAGGCAATGGGGAAACACCATATATTTT
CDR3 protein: CASSRDRQWGNTIYF

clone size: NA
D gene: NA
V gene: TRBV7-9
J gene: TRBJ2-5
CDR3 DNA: TGTGCCAGCACCCCGTCGGAGACCCAGTACTTC
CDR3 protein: CASTPSETQYF

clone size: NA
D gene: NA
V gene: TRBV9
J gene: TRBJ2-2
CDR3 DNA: TGTGCCAGCAGCGTAGAGATAGAGCACGGCGGGGAGCTGTTTTTT
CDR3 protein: CASSVEIEHGGELFF

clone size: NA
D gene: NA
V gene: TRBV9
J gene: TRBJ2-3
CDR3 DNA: TGTGCCAGCAGCGCTCTCGTGGGGGGAGATACGCAGTATTTT
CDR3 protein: CASSALVGGDTQYF

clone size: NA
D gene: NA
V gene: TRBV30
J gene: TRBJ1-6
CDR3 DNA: TGTGCCTGGAGTGTAATGCGGACTCATAATTCACCCCTCCACTTT
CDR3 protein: CAWSVMRTHNSPLHF

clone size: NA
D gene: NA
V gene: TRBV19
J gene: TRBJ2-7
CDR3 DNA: TGTGCCAGTACCGATAGAGGGCCCCATGAGGGCGAGCAGTACTTC
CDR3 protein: CASTDRGPHEGEQYF

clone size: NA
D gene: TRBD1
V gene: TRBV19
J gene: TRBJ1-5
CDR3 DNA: TGTGCCAGTAGAAGACAGGGGGCGAATCAGCCCCAGCATTTT
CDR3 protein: CASRRQGANQPQHF

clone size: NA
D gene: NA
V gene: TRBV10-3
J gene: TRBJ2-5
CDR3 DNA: TGTGCCACCGGTGGAGGAAGGGAGACCCAGTACTTC
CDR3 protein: CATGGGRETQYF

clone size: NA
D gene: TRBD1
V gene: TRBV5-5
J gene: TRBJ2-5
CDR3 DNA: TGTGCCAGCAGCTACTTAGACAGGGAAGAGACCCAGTACTTC
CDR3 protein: CASSYLDREETQYF

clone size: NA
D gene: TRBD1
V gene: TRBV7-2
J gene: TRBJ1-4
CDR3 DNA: TGTGCCAGCAGGGAGGACAGGTTTGAAAAACTGTTTTTT
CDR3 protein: CASREDRFEKLFF

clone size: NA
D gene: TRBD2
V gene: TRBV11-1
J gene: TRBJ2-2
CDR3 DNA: TGTGCCAGCAGCTCAAAGCGGGAGATGAACACCGGGGAGCTGTTTTTT
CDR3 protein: CASSSKREMNTGELFF

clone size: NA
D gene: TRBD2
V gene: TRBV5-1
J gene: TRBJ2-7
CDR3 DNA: TGCGCCAGCAAAAGGGCTAGCGGGGTCTACGAGCAGTACTTC
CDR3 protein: CASKRASGVYEQYF

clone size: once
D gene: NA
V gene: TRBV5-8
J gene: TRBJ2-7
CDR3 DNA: TGTGCCAGCAGCCACGACAGGTTACATATCGGGCAGTACTTC
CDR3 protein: CASSHDRLHIGQYF

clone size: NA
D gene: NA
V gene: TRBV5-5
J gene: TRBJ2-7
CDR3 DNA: TGTGCCAGCAGCCCATGGACACTTCGGGAGCAGTACTTC
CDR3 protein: CASSPWTLREQYF

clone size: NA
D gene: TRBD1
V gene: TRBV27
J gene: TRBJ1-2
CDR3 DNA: TGTGCCAGCAGTTTACAGGGGGCGAGGGGCTACACCTTC
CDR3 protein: CASSLQGARGYTF

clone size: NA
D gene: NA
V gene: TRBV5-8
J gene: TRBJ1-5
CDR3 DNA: TGTGCCAGCAGCTTGACAGGGAGCCAGCCCCAGCATTTT
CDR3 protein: CASSLTGSQPQHF

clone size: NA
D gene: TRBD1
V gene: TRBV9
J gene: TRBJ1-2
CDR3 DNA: TGTGCCAGCAGCGTAGGGGGGACAGGGCACTATGGCTACACCTTC
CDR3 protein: CASSVGGTGHYGYTF

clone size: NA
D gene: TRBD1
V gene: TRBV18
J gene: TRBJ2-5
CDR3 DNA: TGTGCCAGCTCACCACAGCAGGGGGCGGAAGAGACCCAGTACTTC
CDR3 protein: CASSPQQGAEETQYF

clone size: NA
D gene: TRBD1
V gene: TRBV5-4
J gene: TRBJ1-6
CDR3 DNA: TGTGCCAGCAGCCCAGGGGACAGGAATTCACCCCTCCACTTT
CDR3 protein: CASSPGDRNSPLHF

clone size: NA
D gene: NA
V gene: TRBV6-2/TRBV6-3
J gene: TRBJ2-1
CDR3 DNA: TGTGCCAGCAGCCCGAGGGGGGGACCCTACAATGAGCAGTTCTTC
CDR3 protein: CASSPRGGPYNEQFF

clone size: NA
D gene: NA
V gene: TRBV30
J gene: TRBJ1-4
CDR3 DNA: TGTGCCTGGAGTGTGGAGGAAAAACTGTTTTTT
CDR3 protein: CAWSVEEKLFF

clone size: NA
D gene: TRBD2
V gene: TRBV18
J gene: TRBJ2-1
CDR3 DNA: TGTGCCAGCTCACGGAGGACTAGCGGGACTGATATGAATGAGCAGTTCTTC
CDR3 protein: CASSRRTSGTDMNEQFF

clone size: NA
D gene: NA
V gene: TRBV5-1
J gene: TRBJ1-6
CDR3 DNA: TGCGCCAGCAGCTTGGTTGGCCTTTCATCCCTCCACTTT
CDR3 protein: CASSLVGLSSLHF

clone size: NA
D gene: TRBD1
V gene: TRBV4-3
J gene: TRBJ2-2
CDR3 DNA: TGCGCCAGCAGCTCAACAGGGGGCTACACCGGGGAGCTGTTTTTT
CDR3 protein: CASSSTGGYTGELFF

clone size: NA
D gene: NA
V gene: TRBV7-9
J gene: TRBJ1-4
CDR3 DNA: TGTGCCAGCAGCTCCGACAGTTTGGGTGAAAAACTGTTTTTT
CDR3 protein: CASSSDSLGEKLFF

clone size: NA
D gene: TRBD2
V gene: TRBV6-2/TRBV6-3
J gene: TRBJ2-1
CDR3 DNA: TGTGCCAGCAGTTACTCGGCATTAGCGGGGGGGTTCAATGAGCAGTTCTTC
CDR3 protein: CASSYSALAGGFNEQFF

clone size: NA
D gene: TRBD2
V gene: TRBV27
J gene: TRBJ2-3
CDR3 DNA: TGTGCCAGCAGAGCCGGGACTAGCGGGGGGCGGGGTAGCACAGATACGCAGTATTTT
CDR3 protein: CASRAGTSGGRGSTDTQYF

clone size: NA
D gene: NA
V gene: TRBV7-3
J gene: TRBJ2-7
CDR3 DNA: TGTGCCAGCAGCTTAAGGGGCGCGGATACCTACGAGCAGTACTTC
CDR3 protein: CASSLRGADTYEQYF

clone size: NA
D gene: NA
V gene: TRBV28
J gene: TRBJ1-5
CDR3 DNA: TGTGCCAGCAGCACATTAAATAGCCAGCCCCAGCATTTT
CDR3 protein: CASSTLNSQPQHF

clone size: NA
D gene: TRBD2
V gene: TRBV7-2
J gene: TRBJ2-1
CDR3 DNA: TGTGCCAGCAGCTTTCAAGTAGCGGGGGGGCGCGATGAGCAGTTCTTC
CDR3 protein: CASSFQVAGGRDEQFF

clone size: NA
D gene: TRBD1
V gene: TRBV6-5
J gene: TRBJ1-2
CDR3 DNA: TGTGCCAGCAGTCCCGTAGGGGGCTCTAACTATGGCTACACCTTC
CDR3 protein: CASSPVGGSNYGYTF

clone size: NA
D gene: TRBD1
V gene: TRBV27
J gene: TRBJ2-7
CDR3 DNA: TGTGCCAGCAGCCGGACAGGGGGCTTCGACGAGCAGTACTTC
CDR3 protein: CASSRTGGFDEQYF

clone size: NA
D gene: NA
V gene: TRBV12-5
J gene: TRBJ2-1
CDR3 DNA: TGTGCTAGTGGCAGACAGAGCTCCTACAATGAGCAGTTCTTC
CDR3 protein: CASGRQSSYNEQFF

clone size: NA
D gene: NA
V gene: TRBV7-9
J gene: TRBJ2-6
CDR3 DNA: TGTGCCAGCAGCTTAAAGGGAGCTGGGGCCAACGTCCTGACTTTC
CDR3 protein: CASSLKGAGANVLTF

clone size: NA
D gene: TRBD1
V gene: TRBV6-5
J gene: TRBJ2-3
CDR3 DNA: TGTGCCAGCACCCGCGGGGACAGGGAAACAGATACGCAGTATTTT
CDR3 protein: CASTRGDRETDTQYF

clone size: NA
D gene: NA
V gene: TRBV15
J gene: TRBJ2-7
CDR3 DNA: TGTGCCACCAGCAGAGATCTGCGGTGGAGCTACGAGCAGTACTTC
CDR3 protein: CATSRDLRWSYEQYF

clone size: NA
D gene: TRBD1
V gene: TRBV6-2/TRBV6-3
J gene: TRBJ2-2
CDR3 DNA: TGTGCCAGCAGTCTCCGGACAGGGTATACCGGGGAGCTGTTTTTT
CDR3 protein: CASSLRTGYTGELFF

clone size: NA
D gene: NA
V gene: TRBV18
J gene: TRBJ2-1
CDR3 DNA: TGTGCCAGCTCACCACAGCTCGGGAATGAGCAGTTCTTC
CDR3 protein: CASSPQLGNEQFF

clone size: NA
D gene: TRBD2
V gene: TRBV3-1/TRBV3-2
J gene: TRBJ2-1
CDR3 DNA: TGTGCCAGCAGCCAAGATTTAGCGGGGGCCTACAATGAGCAGTTCTTC
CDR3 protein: CASSQDLAGAYNEQFF

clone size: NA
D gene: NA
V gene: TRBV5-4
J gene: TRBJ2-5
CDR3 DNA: TGTGCCAGCAGCCCGGAGGGAACGGAGACCCAGTACTTC
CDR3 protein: CASSPEGTETQYF

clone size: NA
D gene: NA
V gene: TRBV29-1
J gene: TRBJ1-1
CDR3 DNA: TGCAGCGCCTGGGGTGGGGCTGGGGACACTGAAGCTTTCTTT
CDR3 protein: CSAWGGAGDTEAFF

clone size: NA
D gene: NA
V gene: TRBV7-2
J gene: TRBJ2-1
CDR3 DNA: TGTGCCAGCAGCTTAGTCGCGGATTCCTACAATGAGCAGTTCTTC
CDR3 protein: CASSLVADSYNEQFF

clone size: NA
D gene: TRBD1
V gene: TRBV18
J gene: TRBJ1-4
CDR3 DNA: TGTGCCAGCTCTTTAACAGGGGTTAATGAAAAACTGTTTTTT
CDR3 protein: CASSLTGVNEKLFF

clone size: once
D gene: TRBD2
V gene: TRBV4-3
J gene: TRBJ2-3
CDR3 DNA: TGCGCCAGCAGCCAACACCTCGTCTCACTAGCGGGGGGACCCGATACGCAGTATTTT
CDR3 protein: CASSQHLVSLAGGPDTQYF

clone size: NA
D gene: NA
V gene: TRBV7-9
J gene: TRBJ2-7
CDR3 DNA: TGTGCCAGCAGCCGGGACATTTACGAGCAGTACTTC
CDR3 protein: CASSRDIYEQYF

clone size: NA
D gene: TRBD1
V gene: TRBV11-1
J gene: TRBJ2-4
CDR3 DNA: TGTGCCAGCAGCTTAAGGACAGGTTTAGCCAAAAACATTCAGTACTTC
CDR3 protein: CASSLRTGLAKNIQYF

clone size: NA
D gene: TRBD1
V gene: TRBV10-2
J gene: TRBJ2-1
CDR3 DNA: TGCGCCAGCGGACAGGGGCTAGGGACCTACAATGAGCAGTTCTTC
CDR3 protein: CASGQGLGTYNEQFF

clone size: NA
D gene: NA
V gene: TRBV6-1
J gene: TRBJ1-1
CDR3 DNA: TGTGCCAGCAGTTCGCTACACAGGGTGAACACTGAAGCTTTCTTT
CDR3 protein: CASSSLHRVNTEAFF

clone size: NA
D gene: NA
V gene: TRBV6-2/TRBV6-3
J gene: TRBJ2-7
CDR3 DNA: TGTGCCAGCAGTTTAGCGAACTCCTACGAGCAGTACTTC
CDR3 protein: CASSLANSYEQYF

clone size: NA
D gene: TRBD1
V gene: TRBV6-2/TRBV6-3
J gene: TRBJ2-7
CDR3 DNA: TGTGCCAGCAGTTTCGGACAGGGGGCATCCTACGAGCAGTACTTC
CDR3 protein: CASSFGQGASYEQYF

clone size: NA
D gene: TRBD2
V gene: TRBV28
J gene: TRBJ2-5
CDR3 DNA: TGTGCCAGCAGTCTAGCGGGGGGCCAAGAGACCCAGTACTTC
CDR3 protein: CASSLAGGQETQYF

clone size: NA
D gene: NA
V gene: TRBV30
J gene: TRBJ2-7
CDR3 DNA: TGTGCCTGGAGTAGACTAGGACAGGCCACCTACGAGCAGTACTTC
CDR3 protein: CAWSRLGQATYEQYF